The 29 T cell receptor beta chains given below trace back to one sample, sequenced in a study of cytomegalovirus exposure and HLA in healthy donors. The protocol was immunoSEQ multiplex PCR, while the TCRdb copy is restricted to in-frame clones and leaves out a portion. The table records about 330,000 clones, 87% of them present only once. What was sequenced was PBMCs. These receptors were obtained from a woman in her twenties or thirties in good health and CMV-seropositive.

The chain recombines TRBV4-3 with TRBJ2-3; D ambiguous. Germline loops: CDR1 LGHNA, CDR2 YSLEER. The CDR3 covers 13 residues. V lost 2 bases and J lost 4, with 7 bases in between. The CDR3 region has the DNA TGCGCCAGCAGCCAACGAGACTCAGATACGCAGTATTTT. This sequence encodes CASSQRDSDTQYF.

This chain connects TRBV18 to TRBJ2-1, with TRBD2 matching over 14 bases. Germline V gives CDR1 KGHSH, CDR2 LQKENI. This CDR3 is 17 amino acids long. Trimming took 3 bases from V and 6 from J; bases not matched to a gene: 7. Here the CDR3 reads CASSPLGTSGGRNEQFF. The DNA for the CDR3 is TGTGCCAGCTCACCGCTGGGGACTAGCGGGGGTCGCAATGAGCAGTTCTTC.

The chain combines TRBV19 with TRBJ2-5, with D unclear. Looked up from germline, CDR1 is LNHDA and CDR2 is SQIVND (reference sequence). V dropped 10 bases and J dropped 2 bases, with 8 bases sitting between them. The CDR3 is 11 amino acids. The chain's CDR3 is CATSIQETQYF. The CDR3 DNA follows: TGTGCCACTTCAATTCAAGAGACCCAGTACTTC.

The chain is built from TRBV14 and TRBJ1-1, with 8 nucleotides matching TRBD1. V was pared by 1 base and J by 7 bases, with 17 bases of the junction left unmatched. Germline V gene data show CDR1 as SGHDN and CDR2 as FVKESK. The CDR3 extends over 18 amino acids. This CDR3 reads CASSQGPSRGRGLNEAFF. Written as DNA, the CDR3 is TGTGCCAGCAGCCAAGGGCCCAGCAGGGGGCGGGGGTTGAATGAAGCTTTCTTT.

The chain links TRBV29-1 to TRBJ1-2, with TRBD1 as a possible D gene (6 bases). Between the trimmed V and J ends, which lost 5 bases and 8 bases, there was a span of 21 bases. CDR1 is SQVTM, CDR2 ANQGSEA, per germline. The CDR3 extends over 14 amino acids. CDR3 protein: CSVQGFRGITGYTF. The DNA for the CDR3 is TGCAGCGTTCAAGGTTTCAGGGGAATAACCGGCTACACCTTC.

The count of this clone is one. The chain uses TRBV4-1 and TRBJ2-2; D remains ambiguous. CDR3 length equals 16 residues. Germline V gene data show CDR1 as MGHRA and CDR2 as YSYEKL. The V and J ends lost 0 bases and 1 base respectively, with 9 bases between them. The CDR3 coding sequence is TGCGCCAGCAGCCAAGAAAGCGCGAAGAACACCGGGGAGCTGTTTTTT. Protein: CASSQESAKNTGELFF.

V gene TRBV5-1 combines with J gene TRBJ2-7, with no clear D. V lost 4 bases to trimming and J lost 4 bases, with 24 bases between them. Germline CDR1 and CDR2: SGHRS and YFSETQ. This CDR3 has 17 residues. CDR3 sequence (DNA): TGCGCCAGCAGCCCCTCCCTCGATATTTTTAGACGGTACGAGCAGTACTTC. Translated: CASSPSLDIFRRYEQYF.

This clone was observed a handful of times. V is TRBV6-1 and J is TRBJ2-5; D gene uncertain. With 6 bases removed from V and 1 base from J, the gap between germline ends came to 12 bases. CDR3 length: 14 amino acids. Germline-derived CDR1 and CDR2 are MNHNS and SASEGT. Here the CDR3 DNA reads TGTGCCAGCAGGGCAATAGCCATCCAAGAGACCCAGTACTTC. Amino acids: CASRAIAIQETQYF.

The rearrangement links TRBV28 to TRBJ2-6; 7 bases align to TRBD1. This CDR3 spans 15 amino acids. The germline CDR1 and CDR2 sequences are MDHEN and SYDVKM. Trimming at V came to 7 bases and at J to 3 bases, leaving 6 bases not matched to a gene. CDR3 sequence: CASTGGVVGANVLTF. Written as DNA, the CDR3 is TGTGCCAGCACAGGGGGAGTTGTTGGGGCCAACGTCCTGACTTTC.

The chain uses TRBV5-6 and TRBJ2-7; TRBD2 agrees at 7 bases. The CDR3 is 14 residues long. V was pared by 1 base and J by 3 bases, with 4 bases of the junction left unmatched. Per germline, CDR1 SGHDT and CDR2 YYEEEE. The CDR3 DNA reads as TGTGCCAGCAGCTTGAGCGGGGCGGTCTACGAGCAGTACTTC. Translation: CASSLSGAVYEQYF. Supplemented by reference TRBV5-6 and TRBJ2-7, the full variable domain reads DAGVTQSPTHLIKTRGQQVTLRCSPKSGHDTVSWYQQALGQGPQFIFQYYEEEERQRGNFPDRFSGHQFPNYSSELNVNALLLGDSALYLCASSLSGAVYEQYFGPGTRLTVT.

The chain joins TRBV9 to TRBJ2-1, with 8 bases identical to TRBD2. Germline trimming cut 3 bases from V and 7 bases from J; bases unmatched to any gene: 9. Germline CDR1 is SGDLS and CDR2 is YYNGEE. This CDR3 is 15 amino acids long. CDR3 region: CASSGSAGVGNEQFF. CDR3 nucleotide sequence: TGTGCCAGCAGCGGATCAGCGGGGGTTGGGAATGAGCAGTTCTTC.

As for this clone: The same CDR3 can be traced to other DNA sequences in this sample. The chain combines TRBV27 with TRBJ1-5; D might be TRBD1 (5 bases). The CDR3 has 13 amino acids. V lost 3 bases, J lost 7 bases, and 10 bases lay in between. Germline V gene lookup returns CDR1 MNHEY and CDR2 SMNVEV (reference sequence). CDR3: CASSFRGEQPQHF. Here the CDR3 DNA reads TGTGCCAGCAGTTTCCGGGGGGAACAGCCCCAGCATTTT.

The chain employs TRBV2 and TRBJ1-5; the match to TRBD1 covers 7 bases. Germline V gene sequence: CDR1 SNHLY, CDR2 FYNNEI. This CDR3 region has 14 residues. J lost 1 base, V lost 7 bases, and 4 bases had no gene match. This chain's CDR3 is CASTGGRSNQPQHF. CDR3 in DNA: TGTGCCAGCACAGGGGGTAGGAGCAATCAGCCCCAGCATTTT.

The chain employs TRBV28 and TRBJ2-5, with 7 bases fitting TRBD2. Germline CDR1 is MDHEN and CDR2 is SYDVKM. The CDR3 is 15 residues long. The J segment lost 5 bases and the V segment lost 2 bases, leaving 8 bases of the junction unmatched. The CDR3 DNA reads as TGTGCCAGCAGTTTACGGTCGGGGGGATTGGAGACCCAGTACTTC. Translating it yields CASSLRSGGLETQYF.

V gene TRBV4-1 combines with J gene TRBJ2-4; 8 bases fit TRBD2. The CDR3 is made up of 15 amino acids. Germline trimming cut 1 base from V and 6 bases from J; bases unmatched to any gene: 5. The germline V gene encodes CDR1 MGHRA and CDR2 YSYEKL. The DNA of the CDR3 is TGCGCCAGCAGCCAAGCCGGGACTAGAGGAAACATTCAGTACTTC. Encoded protein: CASSQAGTRGNIQYF.

V gene TRBV29-1 combines with J gene TRBJ2-6; D possibly corresponds to TRBD2 (6 bases). V lost 3 bases to trimming and J lost 3 bases, with 12 bases between them. Germline CDR1 is SQVTM and CDR2 is ANQGSEA. The CDR3 sequence is 15 residues long. Here the CDR3 reads CSVEPGLDGANVLTF. The DNA for the CDR3 is TGCAGCGTTGAGCCGGGACTTGATGGGGCCAACGTCCTGACTTTC.

This chain connects TRBV27 to TRBJ2-1; D is possibly TRBD1 (6 bases). The CDR3 is 15 amino acids. The germline CDR1 and CDR2 sequences are MNHEY and SMNVEV (reference sequence). Trimming cost V 4 bases and J 5 bases, with 15 bases left between them. The DNA for the CDR3 is TGTGCCAGCAGTTATCGATTAGGACAGCACAATGAGCAGTTCTTC. Protein product: CASSYRLGQHNEQFF.

The chain has TRBV4-3 and TRBJ1-1; weak D call: TRBD1 (6 bases). The CDR3 covers 16 residues. Trimming shortened V by 0 bases and J by 6 bases, and 17 bases separated the two germline ends. Looked up from germline, CDR1 is LGHNA and CDR2 is YSLEER. The CDR3 loop is CASSQDYWGAGAEAFF. As DNA, the CDR3 is TGCGCCAGCAGCCAAGATTACTGGGGGGCGGGGGCTGAAGCTTTCTTT.

The sample holds a few counts of this clone. The V gene is TRBV7-9, the J gene TRBJ2-7, with 11 bases lining up with TRBD2. This CDR3 spans 15 amino acids. The germline gives CDR1 SEHNR, CDR2 FQNEAQ (reference sequence). V lost 5 bases and J lost 4; bases outside the gene matches: 7. The CDR3 protein is CASSLSTSGGYEQYF. DNA of the CDR3: TGTGCCAGCAGCCTTTCTACTAGCGGGGGATACGAGCAGTACTTC.

V usage is TRBV29-1 and J usage is TRBJ1-1; D might be TRBD1 (6 bases). Germline loops: CDR1 SQVTM, CDR2 ANQGSEA. V lost 4 bases and J lost 8, with 20 bases in between. The CDR3 sequence is 14 residues long. The CDR3, as DNA: TGCAGCGTTGTAACCGGGACAAGGCCTTACGAAGCTTTCTTT. Encoded protein: CSVVTGTRPYEAFF.

The chain links TRBV4-1 to TRBJ2-5, with 8 bases fitting TRBD2. V trimming: 4 bases; J trimming: 5 bases; junction bases outside the gene matches: 6. From germline, CDR1 is MGHRA and CDR2 YSYEKL. The CDR3 covers 14 residues. The CDR3 spells CASSPTGLAETQYF. The CDR3 DNA sequence: TGCGCCAGCAGCCCAACAGGACTAGCTGAGACCCAGTACTTC.

The chain couples TRBV4-2 to TRBJ1-5; 9 bases line up with TRBD1. The trim removed 3 bases at V and 1 base at J, leaving 4 bases unmatched. The CDR3 spans 16 residues. Germline V gene lookup returns CDR1 LGHNA and CDR2 YNFKEQ. The CDR3, as DNA: TGTGCCAGCAGCCAGACAGGGGGGGCGAGCAATCAGCCCCAGCATTTT. Amino acids: CASSQTGGASNQPQHF.

On this clone itself: A junction end diverges from the germline sequence, so it may reflect a read error. The CDR3 region has the DNA TGTGCCAGCAGTTACTACCGGGACAGGGGATCCAGCGAAGTGGTCTTC. Its translation is CASSYYRDRGSSEVVF. V usage is TRBV6-5 and J usage is TRBJ2-1; TRBD1 aligns across 10 bases. CDR1 is MNHEY and CDR2 is SVGAGI in the germline V gene. The CDR3 consists of 16 residues.

A single count supports this clone. For the CDR3, the DNA is TGCGCCAGCAGCCCACAGTCTAGCAACGGCAATGAGCAGTTCTTC. Protein: CASSPQSSNGNEQFF. This chain connects TRBV5-1 to TRBJ2-1; weak D call: TRBD2 (5 bases). This CDR3 has 15 amino acids. Trimming cost V 4 bases and J 6 bases, with 17 bases left between them. Germline V gives CDR1 SGHRS, CDR2 YFSETQ.

The sample holds one count of this clone. J is TRBJ1-3 and V is TRBV6-6, with no clear D. Germline values: CDR1 MNHNY, CDR2 SVGAGI (reference sequence). Trimming took 5 bases from V and 4 from J, leaving 3 bases between them. This CDR3 is built from 11 residues. The CDR3 region has the DNA TGTGCCAGCAGTGACGGAAACACCATATATTTT. Amino acid sequence: CASSDGNTIYF.

Only a few counts were recorded for this clone. The rearrangement links TRBV5-4 to TRBJ2-5, with a possible D match to TRBD2 (6 bases). Trimming took off 6 bases at V and 4 bases at J, with 13 bases between the two ends. Germline V gives CDR1 SGHNT, CDR2 YYREEE (reference sequence). The CDR3 consists of 13 residues. CDR3 region: CASIPPGGETQYF. The CDR3 DNA reads TGTGCCAGCATCCCCCCCGGGGGAGAGACCCAGTACTTC.

The chain uses TRBV7-3 and TRBJ2-1, with 10 bases aligning to TRBD2. J gave up 4 bases and V 1 base, and 4 bases lay outside the gene matches. The germline V gene has CDR1 SGHTA and CDR2 FQGTGA. The CDR3 has 16 amino acids. The CDR3 protein is CASSLRLAGPYNEQFF. The CDR3 DNA sequence: TGTGCCAGCAGCTTAAGACTAGCGGGCCCGTACAATGAGCAGTTCTTC. Based on the CDR3 plus reference TRBV7-3 and TRBJ2-1, the full variable domain is GAGVSQTPSNKVTEKGKYVELRCDPISGHTALYWYRQSLGQGPEFLIYFQGTGAADDSGLPNDRFFAVRPEGSVSTLKIQRTERGDSAVYLCASSLRLAGPYNEQFFGPGTRLTVL.

The J gene is TRBJ2-7, the V gene TRBV19; 10 nucleotides agree with TRBD2. The junction had 4 bases not matched to a gene; V was cut back by 4 bases and J by 7 bases. The CDR3 extends over 13 amino acids. CDR1 and CDR2 from the germline V gene are LNHDA and SQIVND (reference sequence). CDR3 DNA: TGTGCCAGTAGTACGGGACTAGCGAGTGAGCAGTACTTC. This gives the protein CASSTGLASEQYF.

This clone was seen just once. The gene calls are TRBV6-6 and TRBJ2-7, with 7 bases lining up with TRBD1. CDR3 length: 12 residues. V shed 8 bases, J shed 2 bases, and the junction held 3 bases outside the gene matches. Germline V CDR1 and CDR2: MNHNY, SVGAGI (reference sequence). The CDR3 spells CASGTVAYEQYF. DNA for the CDR3: TGTGCCAGCGGGACAGTGGCCTACGAGCAGTACTTC.